What follows are 14 T cell receptor beta chains derived from one specimen sequenced in a study of T cells after yellow fever vaccination. TCRdb used MiXCR to reprocess the 5' RACE reads, holding one entry per CDR3 protein. The top ten clones hold about 0.73% of a sample with under 150,000 distinct CDR3 sequences, about 7.7% of them seen once. Sequencing was performed on CD4+ T cells sorted from PBMCs, taken 5 days after the yellow fever booster vaccination. These receptors all stem from a young man who received the YFV17D yellow fever vaccine.

This clonotype was seen more than once but under ten times. The chain links TRBV4-3 to TRBJ1-2; 10 bases are a match to TRBD1. CDR1 and CDR2 (germline): LGHNA, YSLEER. The CDR3 has 15 amino acids. V lost 4 bases and J lost 6; bases outside the gene matches: 8. This CDR3 is CASSPTHGQGDGYTF. Written as DNA, the CDR3 is TGCGCCAGCAGCCCCACTCACGGACAGGGGGATGGCTACACCTTC.

This clonotype was detected many times. The genes are TRBV14 and TRBJ2-1, with 14 nucleotides matching TRBD2. CDR3 length: 19 amino acids. With 5 bases clipped from V and 7 bases from J, the junction kept 16 bases outside the gene matches. In germline, CDR1 is SGHDN, CDR2 FVKESK. The CDR3 coding sequence is TGTGCCAGCAGCATGCTACCGGGACTAGCGGGAGTTCGCGTAAATGAGCAGTTCTTC. It translates to CASSMLPGLAGVRVNEQFF.

This clonotype occurred many times. Here the CDR3 DNA reads TGTGCCAGCCGTCAGCGGGAGATAGGGAATGAGCAGTTCTTC. Translation gives CASRQREIGNEQFF. The rearrangement links TRBV27 to TRBJ2-1, with TRBD2 identical over 8 bases. After removal of 8 bases from V and 7 bases from J, the junction contained 10 bases not matched to a gene. The CDR3 has 14 amino acids. Germline CDR1 and CDR2: MNHEY and SMNVEV (reference sequence).

The table lists this clonotype with many counts. The V call is TRBV20-1, the J call TRBJ2-3, with 9 nucleotides matching TRBD2. Germline V gives CDR1 DFQATT, CDR2 SNEGSKA (reference sequence). The trim removed 7 bases at V and 4 bases at J, leaving 9 bases unmatched. The CDR3 runs to 14 residues. This CDR3 reads CSVQWREGPDTQYF. CDR3 DNA sequence: TGCAGTGTCCAATGGCGGGAGGGGCCAGATACGCAGTATTTT.

This clonotype was recorded a few times. This chain joins TRBV5-1 and TRBJ2-3; weak D call: TRBD1 (5 bases). Trimming shortened V by 2 bases and J by 5 bases, and 18 bases separated the two germline ends. The germline V gene encodes CDR1 SGHRS and CDR2 YFSETQ. This CDR3 is 16 amino acids long. The CDR3 DNA reads TGCGCCAGCAGCTTATATGCGGAATTCCAGGGAGATACGCAGTATTTT. Translated: CASSLYAEFQGDTQYF.

This clonotype showed up many times. V gene TRBV20-1 combines with J gene TRBJ2-3; D remains ambiguous. This CDR3 has 15 amino acids. CDR1 is DFQATT and CDR2 is SNEGSKA in the germline V gene (reference sequence). Trimming removed 6 bases at V and 3 bases at J, with 19 bases between. DNA of the CDR3: TGCAGTGCCATAACCTGGGAAGGGCGAACAGATACGCAGTATTTT. Its protein product is CSAITWEGRTDTQYF.

This clonotype was recorded at least ten times. J is TRBJ2-5 and V is TRBV5-1; D is unresolved. Trimming left V 0 bases short and J 3 bases short, with 12 bases between. The CDR3 has 15 amino acids. Germline V CDR1 and CDR2: SGHRS, YFSETQ. CDR3 in amino acids: CASSLEGREEETQYF. In nucleotides, the CDR3 is TGCGCCAGCAGCTTGGAAGGGCGCGAAGAAGAGACCCAGTACTTC. The full variable domain, rest sourced from reference TRBV5-1 and TRBJ2-5, is KAGVTQTPRYLIKTRGQQVTLSCSPISGHRSVSWYQQTPGQGLQFLFEYFSETQRNKGNFPGRFSGRQFSNSRSEMNVSTLELGDSALYLCASSLEGREEETQYFGPGTRLLVL.

This clonotype was counted many times. The CDR3 nucleotides read TGTGCCAGCAAAGCGAGGACAGCCCCAGGGTTCGAGCAGTACTTC. Its translation: CASKARTAPGFEQYF. The chain is built from TRBV27 and TRBJ2-7, with D perhaps TRBD1 (6 bases). Germline V gene lookup returns CDR1 MNHEY and CDR2 SMNVEV (reference sequence). CDR3 length: 15 amino acids. The V end was cut by 7 bases, the J end by 6 bases, with 22 bases between.

The chain couples TRBV28 to TRBJ1-5; D not certain. The V gene lost 3 bases and the J gene lost 8 bases, with 11 bases spanning the gap. The CDR3 totals 13 residues. The germline V gene encodes CDR1 MDHEN and CDR2 SYDVKM. Here the CDR3 reads CASSLDAAKPQHF. CDR3 DNA: TGTGCCAGCAGTTTGGACGCTGCGAAGCCCCAGCATTTT. The full variable domain, with the rest looked up from reference TRBV28 and TRBJ1-5, is DVKVTQSSRYLVKRTGEKVFLECVQDMDHENMFWYRQDPGLGLRLIYFSYDVKMKEKGDIPEGYSVSREKKERFSLILESASTNQTSMYLCASSLDAAKPQHFGDGTRLSIL.

The chain couples TRBV12-3 or TRBV12-4 to TRBJ2-3; 13 bases are a match to TRBD2. The V and J ends lost 7 bases and 5 bases, in that order; junction bases with no gene match: 9. This CDR3 comprises 16 residues. The CDR3 DNA follows: TGTGCCAGCACCGAAGGACTAGCGGGAGTTTTAGATACGCAGTATTTT. Amino acids: CASTEGLAGVLDTQYF.

This clonotype was seen many times. The chain recombines TRBV5-6 with TRBJ1-1, with 7 positions matching TRBD1. Germline V CDR1 and CDR2: SGHDT, YYEEEE. This CDR3 contains 15 residues. The V segment lost 4 bases and the J segment 5 bases; nucleotides outside the gene matches: 11. The DNA for the CDR3 is TGTGCCAGCAGCCCGCCCAGGGGGGGGAGTACTGAAGCTTTCTTT. This gives the protein CASSPPRGGSTEAFF.

This clonotype was picked up a small number of times. The rearrangement links TRBV7-2 to TRBJ2-1; D is ambiguous. Germline assignment: CDR1 SGHTA and CDR2 FQGNSA. The V and J ends lost 2 bases and 4 bases respectively, with 18 bases between them. The CDR3 totals 17 residues. The chain's CDR3 is CASSLLGASPPYNEQFF. DNA of the CDR3: TGTGCCAGCAGCTTACTTGGAGCTTCCCCCCCTTACAATGAGCAGTTCTTC.

This clonotype has more than one count but fewer than ten. This chain joins TRBV7-9 and TRBJ1-4; 7 bases line up with TRBD1. After removal of 5 bases from V and 8 bases from J, the junction contained 14 bases not matched to a gene. CDR3 length: 16 amino acids. In germline, CDR1 is SEHNR, CDR2 FQNEAQ (reference sequence). The CDR3 nucleotides are TGTGCCAGCAGCGCCACCATCCCGGGACAGATCGAAAAACTGTTTTTT. Amino acid sequence: CASSATIPGQIEKLFF.

There are many counts of this clonotype. The chain joins TRBV12-3 or TRBV12-4 to TRBJ2-2; 7 nucleotides match TRBD2. The CDR3 covers 14 residues. Trimming removed 10 bases from V and 8 bases from J; junction bases left unmatched: 13. The CDR3 sequence is CATHRGEPAGELFF. CDR3 nucleotide sequence: TGTGCCACGCATCGGGGGGAGCCGGCGGGGGAGCTGTTTTTT.